The 18 T cell receptor beta chains given below trace back to one sample, sequenced in a study of metastatic and nonmetastatic thyroid tumors. Thyroid surgery had not been preceded by any treatment in any patient. TCRdb redid the clone calls on the PCR reads using MiXCR. Among roughly 40,000 clones, around 10% were seen once, and the ten largest hold about 10%. Sequencing was performed on blood. The receptors derive from a male donor with papillary thyroid cancer or a benign thyroid nodule (not recorded which). Some clones in this sample may be carry-over from other donors' samples.

Note on this clone: This may come from a read error, since a much larger clone is one base off. The identical CDR3 is also encoded by other nucleotide sequences in the sample. This sequence joins TRBV24-1 and TRBJ2-1; TRBD1 aligns across 11 bases. The CDR3 spans 15 residues. Germline CDR1 KGHDR, CDR2 SFDVKD. V lost 9 bases and J lost 4; bases outside the gene matches: 7. For the CDR3, the DNA is TGTGCCACCCCAAACGGACAGGGGGCTTACAATGAGCAGTTCTTC. This codes for CATPNGQGAYNEQFF.

In this sample, this clone turned up many times. V and J are TRBV27 and TRBJ2-5, with D perhaps TRBD1 (6 bases). CDR3 length equals 14 residues. V lost 6 bases to trimming and J lost 5 bases, with 16 bases between them. CDR1 is MNHEY and CDR2 is SMNVEV in the germline V gene (reference sequence). CDR3 sequence reads: CASRTGVNTETQYF. CDR3 nucleotide sequence: TGTGCCAGCAGGACAGGCGTCAACACGGAGACCCAGTACTTC.

This clone showed up just a few times. V and J are TRBV6-5 and TRBJ2-7; 9 bases match TRBD2. The length of the CDR3 is 15 residues. From germline, CDR1 is MNHEY and CDR2 SVGAGI. V shed 5 bases and J 6 bases; nucleotides not matched to a gene: 11. The CDR3 sequence is CASSHMGTSNSEQYF. The CDR3 DNA reads as TGTGCCAGCAGTCACATGGGGACTAGCAATAGCGAGCAGTACTTC.

In its sample, this clone was seen many times. CDR3 residues: CASSSDSYTEAFF. CDR3 nucleotide sequence: TGTGCCAGCAGTTCCGACAGCTACACTGAAGCTTTCTTT. The chain joins TRBV12-3 or TRBV12-4 to TRBJ1-1; D might be TRBD1 (5 bases). The CDR3 has 13 residues. V lost 4 bases and J lost 3, with 9 bases in between.

J is TRBJ2-5 and V is TRBV18; D possibly matches TRBD1 or TRBD2 (5 bases each). This CDR3 is built from 16 residues. Trimming removed 2 bases at V and 2 bases at J, with 15 bases between. Germline V gene sequence: CDR1 KGHSH, CDR2 LQKENI. The CDR3: CASSPISGTAQETQYF. Here the CDR3 DNA reads TGTGCCAGCTCACCAATTTCCGGGACGGCACAAGAGACCCAGTACTTC.

This clone occurred many times. V and J are TRBV29-1 and TRBJ2-1; D is perhaps TRBD2 (5 bases). This CDR3 is built from 14 residues. Germline values: CDR1 SQVTM, CDR2 ANQGSEA. V lost 7 bases and J 8 bases, leaving 21 bases between the germline ends. CDR3 sequence: CSAHWLDASYEQFF. As DNA, the CDR3 is TGCAGCGCCCATTGGCTAGACGCTAGCTATGAGCAGTTCTTC.

This clone came up many times. This chain links TRBV6-1 with TRBJ1-5; possible D gene TRBD1, 5 bases. Germline V gene data show CDR1 as MNHNS and CDR2 as SASEGT. Trimming shortened V by 8 bases and J by 4 bases, and 9 bases separated the two germline ends. CDR3 length: 12 amino acids. The CDR3 is CASSAGNQPQHF. In DNA form, the CDR3 reads TGTGCCAGCTCGGCAGGGAATCAGCCCCAGCATTTT.

This clone was observed at least ten times. The V and J genes are TRBV6-1 and TRBJ1-1; D remains ambiguous. The ends were cut back, 6 bases at V and 6 bases at J, with 14 bases in the middle. The CDR3 spans 13 residues. Per germline, CDR1 MNHNS and CDR2 SASEGT. The chain's CDR3 is CASRSLGRAEAFF. The CDR3 nucleotides are TGTGCCAGCAGGTCTCTTGGACGGGCTGAAGCTTTCTTT.

This clone has ten or more counts. CDR3 sequence (DNA): TGTGCCAGCAGTGTGCTAGGGACTAGAGGATTCAATGAGCAGTTCTTC. It yields the protein CASSVLGTRGFNEQFF. The chain joins TRBV6-1 to TRBJ2-1; 8 bases fit TRBD2. The CDR3 is made up of 16 amino acids. The germline V gene has CDR1 MNHNS and CDR2 SASEGT. V shed 4 bases and J 6 bases; nucleotides not matched to a gene: 11.

This clone was picked up many times. The genes are TRBV5-6 and TRBJ2-7; D is possibly TRBD1 or TRBD2 (5 bases each). This CDR3 region has 15 residues. Germline V CDR1 and CDR2: SGHDT, YYEEEE. Between the trimmed V and J ends, which lost 0 bases and 3 bases, there was a span of 13 bases. CDR3 in amino acids: CASSLEAWGFYEQYF. CDR3 nucleotide sequence: TGTGCCAGCAGCTTGGAGGCGTGGGGGTTCTACGAGCAGTACTTC. The full variable domain, in which reference TRBV5-6 and TRBJ2-7 provide the parts outside the CDR3, is DAGVTQSPTHLIKTRGQQVTLRCSPKSGHDTVSWYQQALGQGPQFIFQYYEEEERQRGNFPDRFSGHQFPNYSSELNVNALLLGDSALYLCASSLEAWGFYEQYFGPGTRLTVT.

Concerning this clone itself: A much larger clonotype is one base distant, so this may be a read error. This rearrangement joins TRBV7-9 to TRBJ2-5; D gene ambiguous. CDR3 length: 12 residues. Per the germline V gene, CDR1 is SEHNR and CDR2 is FQNEAQ (reference sequence). Trimming removed 2 bases from V and 2 bases from J, with 3 bases in between. The CDR3 sequence is CASSLKQETQYF. The CDR3 DNA reads as TGTGCCAGCAGCTTAAAACAAGAGACCCAGTACTTC.

In its sample, this clone was seen many times. The rearrangement joins TRBV12-5 to TRBJ2-5, with D perhaps matching TRBD1 or TRBD2 (5 bases each). CDR1 is LGHNT and CDR2 is FRNRAP in the germline V gene. The CDR3 runs to 12 residues. V was pared by 7 bases and J by 4 bases, with 10 bases between. The CDR3 DNA reads TGTGCTAGTGCCGGGGACCTAGAGACCCAGTACTTC. Protein product: CASAGDLETQYF.

This clone occurred many times. One end of the junction fails to match germline, which may point to a read error. This sequence joins TRBV27 and TRBJ1-2; 8 nucleotides agree with TRBD1. CDR1 and CDR2 from the germline V gene are MNHEY and SMNVEV (reference sequence). This CDR3 region has 15 residues. CDR3: CASGLIGQGLYGYTF. CDR3 sequence (DNA): TGCGCCAGCGGTTTAATTGGACAGGGCCTCTATGGCTACACCTTC.

A remark on this clone: A much larger clone lies one base from this, so it may be a read error. The J gene is TRBJ1-2, the V gene TRBV3-1, with 8 bases lining up with TRBD1. V shed 4 bases and J 0 bases; nucleotides not matched to a gene: 7. CDR3 size: 16 residues. The germline V gene encodes CDR1 LGHDT and CDR2 YNNKEL (reference sequence). The DNA of the CDR3 is TGTGCCAGCAGCCGAGGACAGGGCACATCTAACTATGGCTACACCTTC. It specifies CASSRGQGTSNYGYTF.

This clone was counted many times. V and J are TRBV7-9 and TRBJ2-5, with D unresolved. Trimming removed 10 bases from V and 2 bases from J, with 8 bases in between. The CDR3 totals 11 residues. Germline CDR1 and CDR2: SEHNR and FQNEAQ (reference sequence). The CDR3 sequence: CATTDQETQYF. As DNA, the CDR3 is TGTGCCACCACGGATCAAGAGACCCAGTACTTC.

This clone appeared many times. The chain recombines TRBV10-2 with TRBJ2-7; D gene uncertain. Trimming removed 2 bases at V and 3 bases at J, with 8 bases between. The length of the CDR3 is 13 residues. The germline CDR1 and CDR2 sequences are WSHSY and SAAADI. The CDR3 sequence: CASSELGNYEQYF. DNA for the CDR3: TGCGCCAGCAGTGAGCTTGGGAACTACGAGCAGTACTTC.

Concerning this clone itself: At one end the junction does not follow the germline gene, possibly because of a read error. The V gene is TRBV28, the J gene TRBJ2-2; a possible D gene is TRBD1 (6 bases). The V gene's germline CDR1 is MDHEN and CDR2 SYDVKM. The CDR3 extends over 14 amino acids. In DNA form, the CDR3 reads TGTGCCAGCAGACCAGGACAGTGTACCGGGGAGCTATTTTTT. This sequence encodes CASRPGQCTGELFF.

This chain links TRBV19 with TRBJ2-1, with TRBD2 matching 7 bases. This CDR3 contains 18 residues. CDR1 and CDR2 from the germline V gene are LNHDA and SQIVND (reference sequence). V was pared by 5 bases and J by 1 base, with 14 bases of the junction left unmatched. CDR3 in DNA: TGTGCCAGTAGTCCCTATGGGAGGGTCTTCGTTTCCTACAATGAGCAGTTCTTC. The encoded protein is CASSPYGRVFVSYNEQFF.